This TCR beta chain originates from a study of blood T cells in healthy people across ages. Then a second PCR, running roughly 7 to 11 cycles, was carried out with a sample-barcoded 5' primer and a J-beta primer mix. MiXCR was run by TCRdb on the 5' RACE reads, yielding one entry per CDR3 protein. The sample lists fewer than 900,000 distinct CDR3 sequences; roughly 49% were seen once. A note on this clonotype: Antigen: not known. A junction end diverges from the germline sequence, so it may reflect a read error.

The study's findings and limits: Measured against age, TCR beta diversity per million T cells decreased in a roughly linear manner.

The CDR3 is made up of 15 amino acids. The V gene's germline CDR1 is SGHTA and CDR2 FQGNSA. Material: blood. This clonotype was obtained from a woman in her fifties or sixties in good health. The rearrangement uses TRBV7-2 and TRBJ2-5, with 11 bases matching TRBD2. The chain's CDR3 is CASTLAGGPEETQYF. In DNA form, the CDR3 reads TGTGCCAGCACCTTAGCGGGAGGGCCGGAAGAGACCCAGTACTTC. Supplemented by reference TRBV7-2 and TRBJ2-5, the full variable domain reads GAGVSQSPSNKVTEKGKDVELRCDPISGHTALYWYRQSLGQGLEFLIYFQGNSAPDKSGLPSDRFSAERTGGSVSTLTIQRTQQEDSAVYLCASTLAGGPEETQYFGPGTRLLVL.